The 31 T cell receptor beta chains presented below share a single source sample, sequenced in a study of spatial heterogeneity in lung cancer. Study results and caveats: One measure, the expanded intratumoral alpha and beta TCR count, tracked tumor mutation counts.

Using its own MiXCR run on the 5' RACE reads, TCRdb lists one record per CDR3 protein. The sample has some 18,000 distinct CDR3 sequences, roughly 7.5% seen once. The time point was: sample taken at primary tumor resection. No antigen is known for these receptors. The input for sequencing was lung tumor tissue, taken at surgery. These receptors all stem from a male donor with early-stage non-small cell lung cancer.

The V and J genes are TRBV10-3 and TRBJ1-6; D gene unclear. In germline, CDR1 is ENHRY, CDR2 SYGVKD. The CDR3 totals 16 residues. V lost 0 bases and J lost 0, with 6 bases in between. Here the CDR3 DNA reads TGTGCCATCAGTGAGTCTGAGGGCTCCTATAATTCACCCCTCCACTTT. It codes for CAISESEGSYNSPLHF.

The chain joins TRBV7-3 to TRBJ2-5, with 8 bases lining up with TRBD2. V gave up 1 base and J gave up 3 bases; unmatched junction bases: 7. Germline values: CDR1 SGHTA, CDR2 FQGTGA. The CDR3 loop spans 16 amino acids. CDR3: CASSLNPGGGKETQYF. The CDR3 DNA is TGTGCCAGCAGCTTAAATCCCGGGGGGGGAAAAGAGACCCAGTACTTC.

This clonotype was seen ten or more times. V and J are TRBV7-2 and TRBJ1-5; no definite D call. Germline lookup yields CDR1 SGHTA and CDR2 FQGNSA. The CDR3 is made up of 19 amino acids. Trimming stripped 1 base from V and 0 bases from J, with 19 bases between. The CDR3 DNA is TGTGCCAGCAGCTTAGTAGGCCCCGAGAGATCTTATAGCAATCAGCCCCAGCATTTT. It yields the protein CASSLVGPERSYSNQPQHF.

This clonotype was seen many times. The J gene is TRBJ2-2, the V gene TRBV3-1; D possibly corresponds to TRBD1 (6 bases). Looked up from germline, CDR1 is LGHDT and CDR2 is YNNKEL (reference sequence). V lost 1 base and J lost 7, with 13 bases in between. The CDR3 runs 15 residues. CDR3 loop: CASSQVLQGSGELFF. CDR3 nucleotide sequence: TGTGCCAGCAGCCAAGTGTTACAGGGAAGCGGGGAGCTGTTTTTT.

The gene calls are TRBV3-1 and TRBJ2-1; no firm D call. The CDR3 covers 16 residues. Trimming took 3 bases from V and 0 from J, leaving 12 bases between them. Per the germline V gene, CDR1 is LGHDT and CDR2 is YNNKEL (reference sequence). CDR3 in amino acids: CASSHKAPSSYNEQFF. The CDR3 DNA reads as TGTGCCAGCAGCCACAAAGCGCCCAGCTCCTACAATGAGCAGTTCTTC.

This clonotype was counted many times. The CDR3, as DNA: TGCAGTGCTAGTAAGGGATCTCTGACCTACGAGCAGTACTTC. It codes for CSASKGSLTYEQYF. The gene calls are TRBV20-1 and TRBJ2-7, with unresolved D. The CDR3 length is 14 residues. V dropped 3 bases and J dropped 2 bases, with 14 bases sitting between them. In germline, CDR1 is DFQATT, CDR2 SNEGSKA (reference sequence).

The rearrangement joins TRBV30 to TRBJ2-5; D gene uncertain. The germline gives CDR1 GTSNPN, CDR2 SVGIG (reference sequence). The CDR3 has 14 residues. V lost 0 bases to trimming and J lost 2 bases, with 10 bases between them. CDR3: CAWSVGFGQETQYF. The CDR3 DNA reads TGTGCCTGGAGTGTAGGTTTCGGTCAAGAGACCCAGTACTTC. The full variable domain, completed using reference TRBV30 and TRBJ2-5, is SQTIHQWPATLVQPVGSPLSLECTVEGTSNPNLYWYRQAAGRGLQLLFYSVGIGQISSEVPQNLSASRPQDRQFILSSKKLLLSDSGFYLCAWSVGFGQETQYFGPGTRLLVL.

This clonotype occurred many times. V usage is TRBV18 and J usage is TRBJ1-1; D perhaps matches TRBD1 (5 bases). This CDR3 contains 15 residues. Trimming removed 2 bases from V and 1 base from J, with 11 bases in between. CDR1 and CDR2 from the germline V gene are KGHSH and LQKENI. This chain's CDR3 is CASSPGTSANTEAFF. The CDR3 DNA is TGTGCCAGCTCACCAGGGACGTCTGCGAACACTGAAGCTTTCTTT.

This clonotype came up many times. The rearrangement uses TRBV3-1 and TRBJ1-4; D is possibly TRBD1 (5 bases). Between the trimmed V and J ends, which lost 1 base and 10 bases, there was a span of 7 bases. The CDR3 is 12 residues long. The germline V gene encodes CDR1 LGHDT and CDR2 YNNKEL (reference sequence). DNA of the CDR3: TGTGCCAGCAGCCAAGGCGGGGGAAAACTGTTTTTT. Amino acid sequence: CASSQGGGKLFF.

This clonotype has just a few counts. The gene calls are TRBV7-8 and TRBJ1-4, with 7 bases fitting TRBD1. Germline-derived CDR1 and CDR2 are SGHVS and FQNEAQ. V lost 3 bases, J lost 0 bases, and 4 bases stayed unmatched. This CDR3 is 16 amino acids long. DNA for the CDR3: TGTGCCAGCAGCTTGGTGGGGACAGCAACTAATGAAAAACTGTTTTTT. This gives the protein CASSLVGTATNEKLFF.

This clonotype came up many times. This chain connects TRBV7-8 to TRBJ2-7; D is perhaps TRBD2 (6 bases). Trimming removed 8 bases from V and 2 bases from J, with 13 bases in between. The CDR3 has 13 residues. Germline CDR1 is SGHVS and CDR2 is FQNEAQ. The CDR3 coding sequence is TGTGCCAGCGCCCGGGGGATCACCTACGAGCAGTACTTC. This translates into CASARGITYEQYF.

For this clonotype: A much more abundant neighbour one base away suggests this may be a read error. The chain couples TRBV18 to TRBJ2-5; D possibly matches TRBD1 or TRBD2 (5 bases each). This CDR3 has 15 amino acids. V was cut by 4 bases and J by 5 bases, with 17 bases left in between. Per germline, CDR1 KGHSH and CDR2 LQKENI. The CDR3 nucleotides read TGTGCCAGCTCACGAAGTATAGGGGACGAGGAGACCCAGTACTTC. This gives the protein CASSRSIGDEETQYF.

This clonotype has more than one count but fewer than ten. This sequence joins TRBV18 and TRBJ1-1; D is possibly TRBD1 (6 bases). Trimming left V 2 bases short and J 0 bases short, with 13 bases between. The CDR3 extends over 16 amino acids. Germline lookup yields CDR1 KGHSH and CDR2 LQKENI. CDR3 sequence (DNA): TGTGCCAGCTCACCAAGGGTAGGGGGGATGAACACTGAAGCTTTCTTT. This codes for CASSPRVGGMNTEAFF.

The chain joins TRBV5-1 to TRBJ2-6, with 7 positions matching TRBD1. Germline V gene lookup returns CDR1 SGHRS and CDR2 YFSETQ. The junction had 6 bases not matched to a gene; V was cut back by 4 bases and J by 2 bases. This CDR3 contains 16 residues. CDR3 nucleotide sequence: TGCGCCAGCAGCGCCGCCGGGACAGCTGGGGCCAACGTCCTGACTTTC. This sequence encodes CASSAAGTAGANVLTF.

This clonotype was seen only a few times. The chain carries TRBV28 and TRBJ2-3; D gene unclear. Between the trimmed V and J ends, which lost 5 bases and 4 bases, there was a span of 13 bases. Germline-derived CDR1 and CDR2 are MDHEN and SYDVKM. This CDR3 spans 14 amino acids. The CDR3 nucleotides are TGTGCCAGCAGTGTCTCAGGAGAGGCAGATACGCAGTATTTT. Its translation is CASSVSGEADTQYF.

The CDR3 reads CASSLPPSGGAGEQFF. CDR3 nucleotides: TGTGCCAGCAGCCTCCCTCCTAGCGGGGGGGCCGGTGAGCAGTTCTTC. The genes are TRBV5-4 and TRBJ2-1, with 12 bases lining up with TRBD2. The CDR3 runs 16 residues. Germline V gives CDR1 SGHNT, CDR2 YYREEE (reference sequence). J lost 9 bases, V lost 4 bases, and 11 bases had no gene match.

This chain uses TRBV21-1 with TRBJ2-3; no check of the table's D call, TRBD1, against the DNA was made. TRBV21-1 is a recognized pseudogene. This CDR3 is 17 amino acids long. The CDR3 DNA sequence: TGTGCCAGCAGCCCCTGGGGGGATGAATCTAGCACAGATACGCAGTATTTT. Its translation is CASSPWGDESSTDTQYF.

This clonotype was seen ten or more times. The chain is built from TRBV15 and TRBJ1-2; no firm D call. V lost 1 base, J lost 3 bases, and 12 bases lay in between. CDR1 and CDR2 (germline): LNHNV, YYDKDF (reference sequence). This CDR3 is built from 15 residues. The CDR3 reads CATSRGYSGDYGYTF. In nucleotides, the CDR3 is TGTGCCACCAGCAGAGGTTACTCCGGGGACTATGGCTACACCTTC.

This clonotype has just a few counts. This chain connects TRBV20-1 to TRBJ2-7; 10 positions match TRBD1. CDR1 is DFQATT, CDR2 SNEGSKA, per germline (reference sequence). This CDR3 region has 14 residues. J gave up 6 bases and V 5 bases, and 10 bases lay outside the gene matches. The CDR3 coding sequence is TGCAGTGCTCCCCGGACAGGGGGAGCCTCCGAGCAGTACTTC. This gives the protein CSAPRTGGASEQYF.

This clonotype was detected ten times or more. This chain's CDR3 is CASSLRQGATEAFF. The CDR3 DNA sequence: TGTGCCAGCAGCTTACGACAGGGGGCCACTGAAGCTTTCTTT. J is TRBJ1-1 and V is TRBV7-2; TRBD1 matches 10 bases. J lost 4 bases, V lost 2 bases, and 1 base had no gene match. The CDR3 loop spans 14 amino acids. Germline lookup yields CDR1 SGHTA and CDR2 FQGNSA.

This clonotype is classed as medium-sized. The chain couples TRBV5-1 to TRBJ2-4, with D possibly being TRBD1 or TRBD2 (5 bases each). The V gene lost 4 bases and the J gene lost 0 bases, with 14 bases spanning the gap. Germline CDR1 SGHRS, CDR2 YFSETQ. CDR3 length equals 16 residues. CDR3 in amino acids: CASSLLGPLAKNIQYF. The CDR3 DNA is TGCGCCAGCAGCCTTCTGGGACCGTTAGCCAAAAACATTCAGTACTTC.

This clonotype counts as medium-sized. The rearrangement joins TRBV6-2 or TRBV6-3 to TRBJ1-1; D is possibly TRBD1 (5 bases). This CDR3 comprises 12 residues. Trimming removed 5 bases at V and 4 bases at J, with 8 bases between. In germline, CDR1 is MNHEY, CDR2 SVGEGT. The CDR3 nucleotides read TGTGCCAGCAGTCCTCAGGGCACTGAAGCTTTCTTT. It yields the protein CASSPQGTEAFF.

This clonotype was recorded a few times. The rearrangement links TRBV7-9 to TRBJ1-5; TRBD1 might be the D (5 bases). CDR3 length: 15 residues. Trimming took off 3 bases at V and 4 bases at J, with 13 bases between the two ends. Germline CDR1 is SEHNR and CDR2 is FQNEAQ (reference sequence). CDR3: CASSFSGRENQPQHF. The CDR3 DNA sequence: TGTGCCAGCAGCTTCTCGGGGCGCGAGAATCAGCCCCAGCATTTT.

By proportion, this clonotype is medium-sized (0.01 to 0.1%). This chain links TRBV18 with TRBJ1-5; TRBD1 is a possible D gene (6 bases). Trimming cost V 1 base and J 0 bases, with 13 bases left between them. Germline lookup yields CDR1 KGHSH and CDR2 LQKENI. This CDR3 has 17 amino acids. CDR3 region: CASSPRRDTYSNQPQHF. The CDR3 nucleotides are TGTGCCAGCTCACCACGCCGGGACACTTATAGCAATCAGCCCCAGCATTTT.

In its sample, this clonotype was seen a few times. The chain is built from TRBV3-1 and TRBJ2-2; TRBD2 agrees at 7 bases. CDR1 and CDR2 (germline): LGHDT, YNNKEL (reference sequence). The V and J ends lost 4 bases and 4 bases, in that order; junction bases with no gene match: 0. CDR3 length equals 13 residues. In DNA, the CDR3 is TGTGCCAGCAGCCGACTAGCCACCGGGGAGCTGTTTTTT. Its translation is CASSRLATGELFF.

The chain carries TRBV5-1 and TRBJ2-3; tentative D call: TRBD1 (5 bases). The ends were cut back, 3 bases at V and 0 bases at J, with 8 bases in the middle. The length of the CDR3 is 14 residues. Germline CDR1 and CDR2: SGHRS and YFSETQ. CDR3 DNA: TGCGCCAGCAGCTCCACAGGTAGCACAGATACGCAGTATTTT. Residues: CASSSTGSTDTQYF.

This clonotype was seen at least ten times. The J gene is TRBJ1-5, the V gene TRBV27; tentatively, D is TRBD1 (5 bases). Per the germline V gene, CDR1 is MNHEY and CDR2 is SMNVEV (reference sequence). V shed 0 bases and J shed 3 bases, with 9 bases lying between them. The CDR3 is made up of 15 amino acids. CDR3 sequence reads: CASSLSGGNNQPQHF. Here the CDR3 DNA reads TGTGCCAGCAGTTTATCGGGGGGGAACAATCAGCCCCAGCATTTT.

This clonotype was seen many times. J is TRBJ1-1 and V is TRBV4-3; possibly TRBD1 for D (5 bases). The V end lost 1 base, the J end lost 0 bases, and 9 bases lay between the germline ends. The CDR3 has 15 amino acids. From germline, CDR1 is LGHNA and CDR2 YSLEER. The CDR3 here is CASSQGGAMNTEAFF. Written as DNA, the CDR3 is TGCGCCAGCAGCCAAGGGGGCGCCATGAACACTGAAGCTTTCTTT.

The sample holds many counts of this clonotype. The chain joins TRBV5-5 to TRBJ2-6; no definite D call. The CDR3 runs 17 residues. CDR1 and CDR2 from the germline V gene are SGHKS and YYEKEE (reference sequence). The ends were cut back, 3 bases at V and 0 bases at J, with 13 bases in the middle. This CDR3 reads CASSWGFGSSGANVLTF. The DNA of the CDR3 is TGTGCCAGCAGCTGGGGATTTGGGTCCTCTGGGGCCAACGTCCTGACTTTC.

The table lists this clonotype with many counts. The chain recombines TRBV7-3 with TRBJ2-7; tentatively, D is TRBD1 (5 bases). Germline V gene lookup returns CDR1 SGHTA and CDR2 FQGTGA. The CDR3 runs to 14 residues. V lost 5 bases and J 1 base, leaving 12 bases between the germline ends. CDR3 nucleotide sequence: TGTGCCAGCAGCCCGACGACAGAATCCTACGAGCAGTACTTC. Encoded protein: CASSPTTESYEQYF.

To note about this clonotype: This clone may be a read error of a much larger clone one base away. The chain employs TRBV20-1 and TRBJ2-2; the match to TRBD1 covers 10 bases. Germline V gives CDR1 DFQATT, CDR2 SNEGSKA (reference sequence). This CDR3 region has 14 residues. Trimming at V came to 6 bases and at J to 4 bases, leaving 5 bases not matched to a gene. DNA for the CDR3: TGCAGTGCGCGGGACAGGGGAATCACCGGGGAGCTGTTTTTT. Translation: CSARDRGITGELFF.